This T cell receptor beta chain was documented in a study of identical twins. This clonotype was found many times. TCRdb used MiXCR to reprocess the 5' RACE reads, holding one entry per CDR3 protein. The data contain around 100,000 distinct CDR3 sequences, about 6.1% of them singletons. The germline V gene has CDR1 GTSNPN and CDR2 SVGIG (reference sequence). This CDR3 has 15 amino acids. V gave up 4 bases and J gave up 5 bases; unmatched junction bases: 12. This clonotype originated in a woman aged 45 to 65 in good health. Sequencing was carried out using memory T cells sorted from blood. The chain carries TRBV30 and TRBJ2-7, with 9 positions matching TRBD2. The CDR3 DNA follows: TGTGCCTGGAACCGAGGGGAGCGGGAGGTGGACGAGCAGTACTTC. Translation gives CAWNRGEREVDEQYF.